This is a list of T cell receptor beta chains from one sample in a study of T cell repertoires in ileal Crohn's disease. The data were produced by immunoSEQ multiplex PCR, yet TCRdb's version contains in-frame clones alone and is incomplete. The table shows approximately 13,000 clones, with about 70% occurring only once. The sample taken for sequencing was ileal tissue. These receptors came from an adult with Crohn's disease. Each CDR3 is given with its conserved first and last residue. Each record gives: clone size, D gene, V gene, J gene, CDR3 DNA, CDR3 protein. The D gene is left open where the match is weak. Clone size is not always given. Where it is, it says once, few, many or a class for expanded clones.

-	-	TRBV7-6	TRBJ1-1	TGTGCCAGCAGCTTAGAGGAGGGAGGCACTGAAGCTTTCTTT	CASSLEEGGTEAFF
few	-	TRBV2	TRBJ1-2	TGTGCCAGCAGTGTTTTCTATGGCTACACCTTC	CASSVFYGYTF
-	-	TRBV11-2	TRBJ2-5	TGTGCCAGCAGCCAATCCCCAGGGTTTCAAGAGACCCAGTACTTC	CASSQSPGFQETQYF
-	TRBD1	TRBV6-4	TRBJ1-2	TGTGCCAGCAGTGAAGGGACAGGGGGATTCTATGGCTACACCTTC	CASSEGTGGFYGYTF
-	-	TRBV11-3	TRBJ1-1	TGTGCCAGCAGCTTAGGTTCAAACACTGAAGCTTTCTTT	CASSLGSNTEAFF
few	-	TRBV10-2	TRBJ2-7	TGCGCCAGCATGGGGGGACCCCAGCAGTACTTC	CASMGGPQQYF
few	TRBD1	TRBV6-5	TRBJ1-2	TGTGCCAGCAGTGTACAGGGGGCAGCAGGCTACACCTTC	CASSVQGAAGYTF
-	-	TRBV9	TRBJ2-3	TGTGCCAGCAGCGTATCCCCGGATTCCACAGATACGCAGTATTTT	CASSVSPDSTDTQYF
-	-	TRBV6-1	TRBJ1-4	TGTGCCAGCAGTACACAGGGTTTGGAAAAACTGTTTTTT	CASSTQGLEKLFF
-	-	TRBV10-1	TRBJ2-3	TGCGCCAGCAGTGCCAGTCTAGATACGCAGTATTTT	CASSASLDTQYF
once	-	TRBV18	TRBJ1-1	TGTGCCAGCTCACCAAGCACGGCGAACACTGAAGCTTTCTTT	CASSPSTANTEAFF
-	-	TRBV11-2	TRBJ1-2	TGTGCCAGCAGCACCGGGACATCCAGTAACTATGGCTACACCTTC	CASSTGTSSNYGYTF
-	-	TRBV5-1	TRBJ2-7	TGCGCCAGCACCGAAGAGGCAGGGGCAACCTACGAGCAGTACTTC	CASTEEAGATYEQYF
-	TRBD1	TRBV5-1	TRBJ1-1	TGCGCCAGCAGCTTGGCAGGGGGCGGGAGCACTGAAGCTTTCTTT	CASSLAGGGSTEAFF
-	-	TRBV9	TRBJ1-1	TGTGCCAGCAGTGGATTATATAACACTGAAGCTTTCTTT	CASSGLYNTEAFF
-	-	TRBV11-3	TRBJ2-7	TGTGCCAGCAGCTCTCAATGGGGCTCCACCTACGAGCAGTACTTC	CASSSQWGSTYEQYF
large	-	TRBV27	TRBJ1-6	TGTGCCAGCAGCCCAGTGAGGGAGGGATCACCCCTCCACTTT	CASSPVREGSPLHF
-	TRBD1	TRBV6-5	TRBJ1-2	TGTGCCAGCAGTTACTCGGACAGGGGCTATGGCTACACCTTC	CASSYSDRGYGYTF
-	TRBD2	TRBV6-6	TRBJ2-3	TGTGCCAGCAGTTACCCCTGGGCGGGGGGGCCGTGGGCGCAGTATTTT	CASSYPWAGGPWAQYF
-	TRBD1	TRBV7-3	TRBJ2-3	TGTGCCAGCAGCAGGACAGGGGGCGCAGATACGCAGTATTTT	CASSRTGGADTQYF
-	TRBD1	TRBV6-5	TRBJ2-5	TGTGCCAGCAGGGGACAGGGGCGGTTTGAGACCCAGTACTTC	CASRGQGRFETQYF
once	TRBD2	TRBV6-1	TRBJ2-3	TGTGCCAGCAGTGATACTAGCGTACGCACAGATACGCAGTATTTT	CASSDTSVRTDTQYF
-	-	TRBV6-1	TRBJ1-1	TGTGCCAGCAGGACCCGGAGAGAGGCTGAAGCTTTCTTT	CASRTRREAEAFF
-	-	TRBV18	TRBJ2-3	TGTGCCAGCTCTCTAAATGGGGGGGGCCAGGATACGCAGTATTTT	CASSLNGGGQDTQYF
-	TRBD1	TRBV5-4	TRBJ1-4	TGTGCCAGCAGCTTTGAAGGGGGCTATGAAAAACTGTTTTTT	CASSFEGGYEKLFF
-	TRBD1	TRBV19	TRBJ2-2	TGTGCCAGTCGGCAGGGGGCATTGGACACCGGGGAGCTGTTTTTT	CASRQGALDTGELFF
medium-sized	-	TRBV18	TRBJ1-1	TGTGCCAGCTTGATGACAGCTAACACTGAAGCTTTCTTT	CASLMTANTEAFF
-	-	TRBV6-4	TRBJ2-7	TGTGCCAGCAGGGTCTCCTACGAGCAGTACTTC	CASRVSYEQYF
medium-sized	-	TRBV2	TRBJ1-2	TGTGCCAGCAAACAGACAAACGACAGATTCTATGGCTACACCTTC	CASKQTNDRFYGYTF
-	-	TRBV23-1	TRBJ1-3	TGCGCCAGCAGTCACCCGTCACCGTTTCAGGGGACTGGAAACACCATATATTTT	CASSHPSPFQGTGNTIYF
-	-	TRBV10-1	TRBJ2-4	TGCGCCAGCCCGGGACACGGGCCGAGGATAGCCAAAAACATTCAGTACTTC	CASPGHGPRIAKNIQYF
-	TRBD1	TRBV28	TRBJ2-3	TGTGCCAGTTCTCCGGGACAGGGCCACACAGATACGCAGTATTTT	CASSPGQGHTDTQYF
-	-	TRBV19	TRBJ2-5	TGTGCCAGTAGTCCCGGGACAGCGGGGGAAGAGACCCAGTACTTC	CASSPGTAGEETQYF
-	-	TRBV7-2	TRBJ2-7	TGTGCCAGCAGCTTAAGGCGGGGCCCGACCTACGAGCAGTACTTC	CASSLRRGPTYEQYF
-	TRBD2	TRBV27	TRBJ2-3	TGTGCCAGCAGTTTACTCGGACTAGCGGGGAGTAGCACAGATACGCAGTATTTT	CASSLLGLAGSSTDTQYF
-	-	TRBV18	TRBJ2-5	TGTGCCAGCTCACCAAGCCAAAGGGAGACCCAGTACTTC	CASSPSQRETQYF
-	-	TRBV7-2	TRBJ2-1	TGTGCCAGCAGCTTAGGCGACACACCGGGACGGCACTACAATGAGCAGTTCTTC	CASSLGDTPGRHYNEQFF
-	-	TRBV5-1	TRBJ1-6	TGCGCCAGCAGCTTCCAGGGGAGGGGGGAAAATTCACCCCTCCACTTT	CASSFQGRGENSPLHF
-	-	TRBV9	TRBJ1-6	TGTGCCAGCAGCGCCAGGGATAATTCACCCCTCCACTTT	CASSARDNSPLHF
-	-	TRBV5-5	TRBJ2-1	TGTGCCAGCAGCGCCAGGGAGAGGACCTACAATGAGCAGTTCTTC	CASSARERTYNEQFF
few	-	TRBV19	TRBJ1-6	TGTGCCAGTAGTATTGGACACTTGAATAATTCACCCCTCCACTTT	CASSIGHLNNSPLHF
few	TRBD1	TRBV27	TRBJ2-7	TGTGCCAGCAGTTTAGGGGACAGCCCTAACTACGAGCAGTACTTC	CASSLGDSPNYEQYF
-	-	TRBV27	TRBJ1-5	TGTGCCAGCAGTTTAACGGGCCAGGGAGATAGCAATCAGCCCCAGCATTTT	CASSLTGQGDSNQPQHF
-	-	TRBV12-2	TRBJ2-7	TGTGCAAGTCGCCACAACATGGGTAGTTCCTACGAGCAGTACTTC	CASRHNMGSSYEQYF
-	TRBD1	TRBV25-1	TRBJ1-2	TGTGCCAGCAGTGCTAATGGACAGGCGGGCTACACCTTC	CASSANGQAGYTF
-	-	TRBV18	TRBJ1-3	TGTGCCAGCTCACTGTCTCCGGGACAAAAGGGAAACACCATATATTTT	CASSLSPGQKGNTIYF
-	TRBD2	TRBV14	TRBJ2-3	TGTGCCAGCAGCCCGGGAGGCAGCAAGCAGTATTTT	CASSPGGSKQYF
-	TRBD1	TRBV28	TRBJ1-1	TGTGCCAGCAGTTTGGGACAGGGGTTGAACACTGAAGCTTTCTTT	CASSLGQGLNTEAFF
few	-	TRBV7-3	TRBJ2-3	TGTGCCAGCAGCTACGACAGCACAGATACGCAGTATTTT	CASSYDSTDTQYF
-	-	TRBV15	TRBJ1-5	TGTGCCACCAGCAGCGGCTCGGGACACCCTAATCAGCCCCAGCATTTT	CATSSGSGHPNQPQHF
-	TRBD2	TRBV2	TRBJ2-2	TGTGCCAGCAGTCGGGGGGCGAACACCGGGGAGCTGTTTTTT	CASSRGANTGELFF
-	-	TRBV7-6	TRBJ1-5	TGTGCCAGCAGCATGAATCGCAATCAGCCCCAGCATTTT	CASSMNRNQPQHF
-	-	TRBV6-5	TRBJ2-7	TGTGCCAGCAGCCCCGGACATCTCTACGAGCAGTACTTC	CASSPGHLYEQYF
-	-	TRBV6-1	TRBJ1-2	TGTGCCAGCGGCCGGAGGGATGGCTACACCTTC	CASGRRDGYTF
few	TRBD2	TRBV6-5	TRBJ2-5	TGTGCCAGCAGTTACTGGGGGACTAGCGCCCAAGAGACCCAGTACTTC	CASSYWGTSAQETQYF
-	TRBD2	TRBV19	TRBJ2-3	TGTGCCAGTAGTTTGGGACTAGCAGTGCCAGATACGCAGTATTTT	CASSLGLAVPDTQYF
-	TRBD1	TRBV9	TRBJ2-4	TGTGCCAGCAGCGCCGGACAGGTCGCCAAAAACATTCAGTACTTC	CASSAGQVAKNIQYF
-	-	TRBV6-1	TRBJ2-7	TGTGCCAGCGGGACCGCCAGGGGCTACGAGCAGTACTTC	CASGTARGYEQYF
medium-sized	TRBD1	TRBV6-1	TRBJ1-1	TGTGCCAGCAGTGAAGGGACAGGGGTCACTGAAGCTTTCTTT	CASSEGTGVTEAFF